The T cell receptor beta chain under discussion was sequenced for a study of identical twins. Study findings and constraints: Invariant populations such as MAIT and iNKT cells could partly muddle zero-insertion analyses. A lower insertion count was a feature of abundant cord blood beta clonotypes, with no such feature in memory repertoires.

In its sample, this clonotype was seen a few times. Its matching antigen is unknown. Addition of a universal primer site occurred through template switching, and cDNA carried unique molecular identifiers. TCRdb reanalysed the 5' RACE reads using MiXCR and keeps one entry per CDR3 protein. The table shows hundreds of thousands of distinct CDR3 sequences, with about 14% occurring only once. The CDR3 is 16 residues long. The V gene lost 2 bases and the J gene lost 7 bases, with 18 bases spanning the gap. Germline loops: CDR1 SNHLY, CDR2 FYNNEI. The chain couples TRBV2 to TRBJ2-1; no firm D call. The sequenced sample consisted of memory (CD45RO+) T cells sorted from blood. This TCR was recovered from a woman in her late teens or twenties in good health. CDR3 bases: TGTGCCAGCAGTGAACCGCAGACAAGTGGGGTTAATGAGCAGTTCTTC. This encodes CASSEPQTSGVNEQFF.